The clone carrying this T cell receptor (beta chain) has only one observation. Its antigen is as yet unknown. This CDR3 has 13 residues. V lost 4 bases, J lost 5 bases, and 11 bases lay in between. Germline V gene data show CDR1 as MNHEY and CDR2 as SVGEGT. This sample is drawn from a study of T-cell memory formation after mild COVID-19. Whole-study results and caveats: Day 15 to 85 contractors were CD4/CD8 balanced; later expanders leaned CD4+. Pre-infection memory harbored some responding clones, suggesting cross-reactive memory joined.

Constant-segment primers and 5'RACE yielded cDNA libraries for TCR alpha and TCR beta, each carrying sample barcodes and UMIs. TCRdb fed the 5' RACE reads into MiXCR, producing one record per CDR3 protein. The sample has about 50,000 distinct CDR3 sequences; 12% are singletons. This chain connects TRBV6-2 or TRBV6-3 to TRBJ1-2; D is undetermined. Material for sequencing was PBMCs or a T cell subset sorted from them (not recorded which). This clonotype originated in a man between 18 and 29 years old who had mild COVID-19 (a few samples of this study predate the infection). Cell type and time point are not known. DNA for the CDR3: TGTGCCAGCAGTTCCTCGTACAAGTATGGCTACACCTTC. Encoded protein: CASSSSYKYGYTF.